This T cell receptor (beta chain) was sequenced during a study of T cell repertoires in cytomegalovirus infection. This clonotype was detected many times. TCRdb redid the calling of the reads with MiXCR, one entry per CDR3 protein. Of 300,000 or so distinct CDR3 sequences listed, roughly 25% are singletons. The CDR3 has 12 amino acids. The V end was cut by 2 bases, the J end by 1 base, with 4 bases between. Germline CDR1 reads DFQATT; CDR2 reads SNEGSKA (reference sequence). The clonotype was recovered from a human donor in good health (CMV status not recorded). Some clones in this sample may be carry-over from other donors' samples. The chain links TRBV20-1 to TRBJ2-3, with unresolved D. The sample comprised PBMCs. CDR3 DNA sequence: TGCAGTGCTAGACCGGGCACAGATACGCAGTATTTT. It specifies CSARPGTDTQYF.